What follows are 27 T cell receptor beta chains derived from one specimen sequenced in a study of cytomegalovirus exposure and HLA in healthy donors. Primers: 60 Vbeta forward and 13 Jbeta reverse. Profiled with immunoSEQ multiplex PCR; TCRdb holds only in-frame clones, not every one. The table includes about 120,000 clones, 8.5% to 10% detected once. Sequences were obtained from PBMCs. These TCRs come from a man aged 25-45 years in good health and CMV-seronegative.

This clone was picked up a small number of times. This chain connects TRBV30 to TRBJ1-6; D remains unclear. Germline loops: CDR1 GTSNPN, CDR2 SVGIG (reference sequence). This CDR3 is 14 amino acids long. V lost 5 bases and J lost 0, with 8 bases in between. CDR3 region: CAWALSSYNSPLHF. In DNA form, the CDR3 reads TGTGCCTGGGCGCTGAGCTCCTATAATTCACCCCTCCACTTT.

The V call is TRBV27, the J call TRBJ2-1; D perhaps matches TRBD2 (6 bases). Trimming removed 0 bases at V and 2 bases at J, with 11 bases between. This CDR3 has 16 amino acids. Germline V lookup: CDR1 MNHEY, CDR2 SMNVEV (reference sequence). CDR3 protein: CASSLSGTSAYNEQFF. The CDR3, as DNA: TGTGCCAGCAGTTTATCCGGGACTTCTGCCTACAATGAGCAGTTCTTC.

In this sample, this clone turned up once. This sequence joins TRBV7-6 and TRBJ2-2, with a weak D call TRBD1 (6 bases). CDR3 size: 16 residues. The germline gives CDR1 SGHVS, CDR2 FNYEAQ. Between the trimmed V and J ends, which lost 5 bases and 1 base, there was a span of 14 bases. CDR3 region: CASSPAGTRNTGELFF. The CDR3, as DNA: TGTGCCAGCAGCCCTGCCGGGACAAGGAACACCGGGGAGCTGTTTTTT.

This clone was observed a handful of times. The V and J genes are TRBV7-2 and TRBJ1-1; perhaps TRBD1 as D (5 bases). Trimming cost V 5 bases and J 1 base, with 11 bases left between them. CDR3 length: 14 residues. CDR1 and CDR2 from the germline V gene are SGHTA and FQGNSA. Here the CDR3 DNA reads TGTGCCAGCAGCCGGGGGTTCGGGAACACTGAAGCTTTCTTT. It translates to CASSRGFGNTEAFF.

This clone was detected only a few times. In DNA form, the CDR3 reads TGTGCCATCAGCCCACGCGGCGGGAGTTCCTACAATGAGCAGTTCTTC. This sequence encodes CAISPRGGSSYNEQFF. The rearrangement uses TRBV10-3 and TRBJ2-1; 7 nucleotides agree with TRBD2. The CDR3 covers 16 residues. The V gene end was trimmed by 6 bases and the J gene end by 1 base; junction bases not matched to a gene: 9. Germline V lookup: CDR1 ENHRY, CDR2 SYGVKD.

The chain recombines TRBV18 with TRBJ1-1; D uncertain. The CDR3 is 14 amino acids. Trimming shortened V by 3 bases and J by 0 bases, and 8 bases separated the two germline ends. CDR1 and CDR2 (germline): KGHSH, LQKENI. CDR3 sequence (DNA): TGTGCCAGCTCACCCCAGGAGGTGAACACTGAAGCTTTCTTT. It encodes CASSPQEVNTEAFF.

This clone showed up just a few times. The V gene is TRBV19, the J gene TRBJ1-6, with 11 bases matching TRBD1. Germline values: CDR1 LNHDA, CDR2 SQIVND (reference sequence). Trimming took 4 bases from V and 7 from J; bases not matched to a gene: 3. The CDR3 has 15 residues. Written as DNA, the CDR3 is TGTGCCAGTAGTACGGGACAGGGGGGAAATTCACCCCTCCACTTT. Protein sequence: CASSTGQGGNSPLHF.

The CDR3 sequence: CASSVGASAPEQYF. The CDR3 DNA reads TGCGCCAGCAGTGTAGGGGCTAGCGCGCCGGAGCAGTACTTC. The chain uses TRBV5-1 and TRBJ2-7, with D tentatively TRBD2 (6 bases). Germline V gives CDR1 SGHRS, CDR2 YFSETQ. V lost 5 bases and J lost 7, with 19 bases in between. This CDR3 has 14 amino acids.

A note on this clone: One end of the junction is discordant with germline, which a read error may explain. V is TRBV7-7 and J is TRBJ2-1; 8 nucleotides agree with TRBD2. Germline lookup yields CDR1 SSHAT and CDR2 FNYEAQ (reference sequence). CDR3 length: 13 amino acids. CDR3 DNA sequence: TGTGCTAGCAGCCCCAACGGGGGGGATGAGCAGTTCTTC. Residues: CASSPNGGDEQFF.

The sample holds a few counts of this clone. The genes are TRBV29-1 and TRBJ2-7; the D gene is possibly TRBD2 (5 bases). CDR1 SQVTM and CDR2 ANQGSEA come from the germline V gene. The CDR3 is made up of 12 amino acids. Between the trimmed V and J ends, which lost 7 bases and 5 bases, there was a span of 15 bases. The CDR3 spells CSAERGSNEQYF. DNA for the CDR3: TGCAGCGCCGAAAGAGGGTCCAACGAGCAGTACTTC.

This clone was counted between two and nine times. The chain links TRBV9 to TRBJ2-5; the D is unclear. Trimming stripped 0 bases from V and 2 bases from J, with 8 bases between. Germline V CDR1 and CDR2: SGDLS, YYNGEE. This CDR3 region has 14 residues. The CDR3 region has the DNA TGTGCCAGCAGCGTAGGGGTAGCACAAGAGACCCAGTACTTC. It is translated as CASSVGVAQETQYF.

V is TRBV7-6 and J is TRBJ2-2; D perhaps matches TRBD1 (6 bases). The ends were cut back, 4 bases at V and 3 bases at J, with 12 bases in the middle. The CDR3 loop spans 15 amino acids. From germline, CDR1 is SGHVS and CDR2 FNYEAQ. CDR3 DNA sequence: TGTGCCAGCAGCTCACAGGGAACCGACACCGGGGAGCTGTTTTTT. Its protein product is CASSSQGTDTGELFF. The full variable domain, with the rest looked up from reference TRBV7-6 and TRBJ2-2, is GAGVSQSPRYKVTKRGQDVALRCDPISGHVSLYWYRQALGQGPEFLTYFNYEAQQDKSGLPNDRFSAERPEGSISTLTIQRTEQRDSAMYRCASSSQGTDTGELFFGEGSRLTVL.

This clone was counted between two and nine times. The genes are TRBV5-1 and TRBJ2-1, with 11 nucleotides matching TRBD2. Germline loops: CDR1 SGHRS, CDR2 YFSETQ. CDR3 length: 15 amino acids. V lost 0 bases, J lost 7 bases, and 3 bases stayed unmatched. Here the CDR3 reads CASSLGASGRNEQFF. The CDR3 nucleotides are TGCGCCAGCAGCTTGGGGGCTAGCGGGAGGAATGAGCAGTTCTTC.

This clone is medium-sized within its sample. As DNA, the CDR3 is TGTGCCAGCAGTGAGGGGGGAAGCACAGATACGCAGTATTTT. This gives the protein CASSEGGSTDTQYF. The chain employs TRBV6-4 and TRBJ2-3; perhaps TRBD2 as D (6 bases). From germline, CDR1 is MRHNA and CDR2 SNTAGT. This CDR3 is 14 amino acids long. Trimming stripped 3 bases from V and 0 bases from J, with 7 bases between.

The V and J genes are TRBV7-2 and TRBJ2-7; 14 bases are a match to TRBD2. CDR1 is SGHTA and CDR2 is FQGNSA in the germline V gene. V shed 9 bases, J shed 1 base, and the junction held 8 bases outside the gene matches. The CDR3 loop spans 16 amino acids. CDR3 bases: TGTGCCAGTCAGGGGACTAGCGGGGGTATGTCCTACGAGCAGTACTTC. Encoded protein: CASQGTSGGMSYEQYF.

There are a few counts of this clone. The chain carries TRBV4-1 and TRBJ2-5; a possible D gene is TRBD2 (6 bases). Trimming cost V 5 bases and J 2 bases, with 12 bases left between them. Germline CDR1 is MGHRA and CDR2 is YSYEKL. The CDR3 sequence is 14 residues long. The CDR3 DNA sequence: TGCGCCAGCAGCTACCCGGGAGTACAAGAGACCCAGTACTTC. As protein: CASSYPGVQETQYF.

The V and J genes are TRBV5-4 and TRBJ1-1, with TRBD1 matching 7 bases. The CDR3 has 12 residues. Germline CDR1 SGHNT, CDR2 YYREEE (reference sequence). The junction had 5 bases not matched to a gene; V was cut back by 6 bases and J by 6 bases. CDR3 sequence (DNA): TGTGCCAGCAACCGCCAGGGGGCTGAAGCTTTCTTT. Translation gives CASNRQGAEAFF.

This clone was counted between two and nine times. The chain recombines TRBV25-1 with TRBJ1-4; TRBD1 aligns across 7 bases. Unmatched junction bases numbered 2, after V lost 6 bases and J lost 10 bases. Per the germline V gene, CDR1 is MGHDK and CDR2 is SYGVNS. This CDR3 contains 11 residues. The CDR3 region is CASSTGVKLFF. CDR3 coding DNA: TGTGCCAGCAGCACAGGGGTAAAACTGTTTTTT. The complete variable domain, with remaining parts taken from reference TRBV25-1 and TRBJ1-4, reads EADIYQTPRYLVIGTGKKITLECSQTMGHDKMYWYQQDPGMELHLIHYSYGVNSTEKGDLSSESTVSRIRTEHFPLTLESARPSHTSQYLCASSTGVKLFFGSGTQLSVL.

This clone was picked up a small number of times. The chain is built from TRBV6-5 and TRBJ1-1; 8 nucleotides align to TRBD1. The CDR3 is made up of 13 amino acids. Germline V gene lookup returns CDR1 MNHEY and CDR2 SVGAGI. J gave up 5 bases and V 6 bases, and 5 bases lay outside the gene matches. The CDR3 nucleotides read TGTGCCAGCAGCCCATGGGACAGGACTGAAGCTTTCTTT. Its protein product is CASSPWDRTEAFF.

The chain combines TRBV9 with TRBJ1-1; no firm D call. Germline CDR1 SGDLS, CDR2 YYNGEE. Trimming pared 0 bases from V and 1 base from J, leaving 7 bases between. The CDR3 length is 14 residues. The CDR3 loop is CASSVEAGNTEAFF. The CDR3 DNA reads TGTGCCAGCAGCGTAGAAGCCGGGAACACTGAAGCTTTCTTT.

The gene calls are TRBV7-2 and TRBJ1-3; D gene ambiguous. This CDR3 spans 15 amino acids. From germline, CDR1 is SGHTA and CDR2 FQGNSA. Deletions cut 6 bases from V and 4 bases from J, with 16 bases between. The CDR3 spells CASSLDLAGGNTIYF. The CDR3 DNA follows: TGTGCCAGCAGTCTCGACCTGGCAGGAGGAAACACCATATATTTT.

V and J are TRBV5-8 and TRBJ2-7; tentative D call: TRBD2 (5 bases). The length of the CDR3 is 14 residues. Deletions cut 0 bases from V and 2 bases from J, with 9 bases between. Germline CDR1 reads SGHTS; CDR2 reads YDEGEE. The CDR3, as DNA: TGTGCCAGCAGCTTGGGAGGGTCAACCTACGAGCAGTACTTC. Encoded protein: CASSLGGSTYEQYF.

This clone occurred a few times. The chain joins TRBV15 to TRBJ2-7; 8 nucleotides line up with TRBD2. The CDR3 is made up of 14 amino acids. J gave up 3 bases and V 3 bases, and 4 bases lay outside the gene matches. Germline loops: CDR1 LNHNV, CDR2 YYDKDF (reference sequence). For the CDR3, the DNA is TGTGCCACCAGCAGGCGACTAGCGATCTACGAGCAGTACTTC. As protein: CATSRRLAIYEQYF. Full variable domain (outside the CDR3, taken from reference TRBV15 and TRBJ2-7): DAMVIQNPRYQVTQFGKPVTLSCSQTLNHNVMYWYQQKSSQAPKLLFHYYDKDFNNEADTPDNFQSRRPNTSFCFLDIRSPGLGDTAMYLCATSRRLAIYEQYFGPGTRLTVT.

This clone was observed a few times. The CDR3 DNA sequence: TGCGCCAGCAGCTTGGGGACAGACTACGAGCAGTACTTC. Its translation is CASSLGTDYEQYF. The chain combines TRBV5-1 with TRBJ2-7; maybe TRBD1 (6 bases). Trimming took off 0 bases at V and 3 bases at J, with 7 bases between the two ends. The germline CDR1 and CDR2 sequences are SGHRS and YFSETQ. The CDR3 runs 13 residues.

The V gene is TRBV10-3, the J gene TRBJ1-5; TRBD1 aligns across 11 bases. The CDR3 has 15 residues. V gave up 8 bases and J gave up 1 base; unmatched junction bases: 4. Germline V gene sequence: CDR1 ENHRY, CDR2 SYGVKD. The CDR3 DNA sequence: TGTGCCATCGGACGGGACAGGGGGAGCAATCAGCCCCAGCATTTT. Translating gives CAIGRDRGSNQPQHF.

This clone has a handful of counts. The chain joins TRBV19 to TRBJ1-1; no definite D call. V gave up 5 bases and J gave up 5 bases, with 9 bases separating them. Germline loops: CDR1 LNHDA, CDR2 SQIVND (reference sequence). This CDR3 has 12 residues. This CDR3 reads CASSRVETEAFF. The CDR3 region has the DNA TGTGCCAGTAGTCGGGTCGAAACTGAAGCTTTCTTT.

This chain links TRBV14 with TRBJ1-3, with D possibly TRBD1 on 5 matching bases. The CDR3 has 17 amino acids. V lost 5 bases, J lost 0 bases, and 17 bases lay in between. Per the germline V gene, CDR1 is SGHDN and CDR2 is FVKESK. The CDR3 sequence: CASSGSTVSTSGNTIYF. The CDR3 nucleotides read TGTGCCAGCAGCGGCTCGACAGTTTCGACCTCTGGAAACACCATATATTTT.